Each of the 32 T cell receptor beta chains below was sequenced from the same sample in a study of T cells in Graves' hyperthyroidism and ophthalmopathy. RNA transcripts yielded amplified TCR beta CDR3 regions. Primed by the HTBI set, a first-round RT-PCR was run on the TCR CDR3. TCRdb reprocessed the multiplex PCR reads with MiXCR, giving one entry per CDR3 protein. The table has about 52,000 distinct CDR3 sequences, roughly 50% seen once; the top ten hold roughly 9.1%. The source material was blood. All receptors derive from a woman between 50 and 59 years old with Graves' ophthalmopathy.

This clonotype was observed at least ten times. V and J are TRBV12-3 or TRBV12-4 and TRBJ1-5; D is unresolved. V was pared by 3 bases and J by 0 bases, with 6 bases between. This CDR3 comprises 14 residues. The CDR3 region is CASSLAGSNQPQHF. CDR3 bases: TGTGCCAGCAGTTTGGCAGGTAGCAATCAGCCCCAGCATTTT.

This clonotype appeared many times. V usage is TRBV12-3 or TRBV12-4 and J usage is TRBJ1-2; TRBD1 matches at 9 bases. J was trimmed by 0 bases and V by 5 bases; bases with no gene match: 7. The CDR3 length is 16 residues. DNA of the CDR3: TGTGCCAGCAGTACATACGGGACAGGGACTAACTATGGCTACACCTTC. This translates into CASSTYGTGTNYGYTF.

This clonotype was observed at least ten times. This rearrangement joins TRBV6-1 to TRBJ2-2; 8 positions agree with TRBD2. This CDR3 is 14 amino acids long. Germline V gene sequence: CDR1 MNHNS, CDR2 SASEGT. The trim removed 9 bases at V and 3 bases at J, leaving 6 bases unmatched. CDR3 bases: TGTGCCAGTACGGGAGGGCAGTACACCGGGGAGCTGTTTTTT. It translates to CASTGGQYTGELFF.

A remark on this clonotype: The conserved phenylalanine or tryptophan normally closing the CDR3 is absent here, so this likely arose from a read error. V gene TRBV6-2 or TRBV6-3 combines with J gene TRBJ1-6; D gene uncertain. Germline values: CDR1 MNHEY, CDR2 SVGEGT. The CDR3 loop spans 14 amino acids. Here the CDR3 reads CASSYYAHNPPLHS. Written as DNA, the CDR3 is TGTGCCAGCAGTTACTATGCTCATAATCCACCCCTCCACTCT.

The genes are TRBV27 and TRBJ1-2; TRBD1 matches 7 bases. The ends lost 6 bases at V and 1 base at J; junction bases unmatched: 11. From germline, CDR1 is MNHEY and CDR2 SMNVEV (reference sequence). This CDR3 is 16 amino acids long. The CDR3 bases are TGTGCCAGCAGCCCGGGGCCAGGGGGATTTAACTATGGCTACACCTTC. This codes for CASSPGPGGFNYGYTF.

Note on this clonotype: This likely comes from a read error, as the CDR3 has no conserved phenylalanine or tryptophan at its end. The rearrangement joins TRBV9 to TRBJ1-1; D remains ambiguous. The CDR3 has 12 amino acids. Trimming left V 4 bases short and J 10 bases short, with 14 bases between. Germline lookup yields CDR1 SGDLS and CDR2 YYNGEE. Written as DNA, the CDR3 is TGTGCCAGCAGCCCCACCAGTGAGGGAGCTTTCTCT. It codes for CASSPTSEGAFS.

There are many counts of this clonotype. The genes are TRBV10-2 and TRBJ2-1; TRBD2 agrees at 14 bases. Germline V gives CDR1 WSHSY, CDR2 SAAADI. V lost 8 bases and J lost 9; bases outside the gene matches: 6. The CDR3 loop spans 14 amino acids. The CDR3 bases are TGCGCCAGCCGACTAGCGGGGGGGCCAGGTGAGCAGTTCTTC. It encodes CASRLAGGPGEQFF.

The genes are TRBV2 and TRBJ1-2, with TRBD1 matching 9 bases. CDR3 length equals 16 residues. The J segment lost 6 bases and the V segment lost 6 bases, leaving 14 bases of the junction unmatched. Per germline, CDR1 SNHLY and CDR2 FYNNEI. CDR3 DNA sequence: TGTGCCAGCAGGAAAACCGGGACAGGGAAGTCGGATGGCTACACCTTC. Protein product: CASRKTGTGKSDGYTF.

This clonotype was recorded many times. This chain links TRBV9 with TRBJ1-6; 8 bases agree with TRBD1. CDR1 is SGDLS and CDR2 is YYNGEE in the germline V gene. The CDR3 consists of 17 residues. V trimming: 0 bases; J trimming: 0 bases; junction bases outside the gene matches: 2. Here the CDR3 reads CASSVDQGASYNSPLHF. In nucleotides, the CDR3 is TGTGCCAGCAGCGTAGACCAGGGGGCCTCCTATAATTCACCCCTCCACTTT.

There are many counts of this clonotype. The J gene is TRBJ2-1, the V gene TRBV11-2; D possibly corresponds to TRBD2 (6 bases). V dropped 5 bases and J dropped 7 bases, with 18 bases sitting between them. Germline V lookup: CDR1 SGHAT, CDR2 FQNNGV. The CDR3 totals 15 residues. The CDR3 coding sequence is TGTGCCAGCAGCCTGAGACGGAGGGCCGGAAATGAGCAGTTCTTC. Protein sequence: CASSLRRRAGNEQFF.

V is TRBV11-2 and J is TRBJ2-3; TRBD2 matches at 9 bases. This CDR3 region has 15 residues. Germline trimming cut 1 base from V and 8 bases from J; bases unmatched to any gene: 7. Germline CDR1 and CDR2: SGHAT and FQNNGV. The CDR3, as DNA: TGTGCCAGCAGCTTAGTGGCGGGAGGGCCAGGTACGCAGTATTTT. It specifies CASSLVAGGPGTQYF.

This clonotype was counted a single time. CDR3 region: CANSLTSGVCNEQFF. The CDR3 DNA sequence: TGTGCCAACAGCCTCACTAGCGGGGTGTGCAATGAGCAGTTCTTC. The chain combines TRBV2 with TRBJ2-1; 10 positions match TRBD2. Per germline, CDR1 SNHLY and CDR2 FYNNEI. With V trimmed by 10 bases and J by 6 bases, 12 bases remained unmatched. The CDR3 has 15 residues.

This clonotype was seen ten or more times. The J gene is TRBJ2-7, the V gene TRBV6-1; D not certain. The CDR3 consists of 12 residues. Germline V gene lookup returns CDR1 MNHNS and CDR2 SASEGT. Trimming stripped 3 bases from V and 2 bases from J, with 5 bases between. The CDR3 bases are TGTGCCAGCAGTGAGGTGGCCTACGAGCAGTACTTC. Its protein is CASSEVAYEQYF.

The chain links TRBV20-1 to TRBJ2-5; TRBD2 agrees at 9 bases. The CDR3 runs 14 residues. Germline CDR1 is DFQATT and CDR2 is SNEGSKA (reference sequence). The junction had 5 bases not matched to a gene; V was cut back by 3 bases and J by 3 bases. The CDR3 loop reads CSASEAGGEETQYF. The DNA of the CDR3 is TGCAGTGCTAGTGAGGCGGGAGGGGAAGAGACCCAGTACTTC.

V and J are TRBV24-1 and TRBJ2-1; 7 bases fit TRBD2. The junction had 17 bases not matched to a gene; V was cut back by 0 bases and J by 4 bases. Germline values: CDR1 KGHDR, CDR2 SFDVKD. The CDR3 sequence is 20 residues long. The chain's CDR3 is CATSDLVSTGREASYNEQFF. DNA for the CDR3: TGTGCCACCAGTGATTTGGTATCCACAGGACGGGAGGCGTCGTACAATGAGCAGTTCTTC.

The chain links TRBV25-1 to TRBJ2-7; a weak D match, TRBD2 (7 bases). The CDR3 contains 11 residues. Trimming left V 8 bases short and J 6 bases short, with 11 bases between. Germline CDR1 is MGHDK and CDR2 is SYGVNS. This CDR3 reads CASGGAREQYF. The CDR3 nucleotides read TGTGCCAGCGGGGGGGCGCGCGAGCAGTACTTC.

This clonotype was seen repeatedly, ten times or more. The gene calls are TRBV6-5 and TRBJ2-2; D unclear. The CDR3 is 14 amino acids. Trimming cost V 8 bases and J 0 bases, with 10 bases left between them. Per germline, CDR1 MNHEY and CDR2 SVGAGI. The CDR3 here is CASYSVSNTGELFF. The CDR3 DNA sequence: TGTGCCAGCTATTCCGTGTCGAACACCGGGGAGCTGTTTTTT.

This clonotype occurred many times. This sequence joins TRBV3-1 and TRBJ1-6; D unresolved. The germline V gene has CDR1 LGHDT and CDR2 YNNKEL (reference sequence). V was trimmed by 8 bases and J by 8 bases, leaving 10 bases between them. The CDR3 is 12 residues long. Written as DNA, the CDR3 is TGTGCCAGCGCTGAGAGGGATTCACCCCTCCACTTT. As protein: CASAERDSPLHF.

The J gene is TRBJ1-5, the V gene TRBV9, with D possibly being TRBD1 (5 bases). The CDR3 sequence is 17 residues long. Trimming removed 0 bases from V and 3 bases from J, with 16 bases in between. Germline CDR1 is SGDLS and CDR2 is YYNGEE. CDR3 nucleotide sequence: TGTGCCAGCAGCGTAGAACAGGCGGGAGGGTTCAATCAGCCCCAGCATTTT. Its translation is CASSVEQAGGFNQPQHF. Full variable domain (rest looked up from reference TRBV9 and TRBJ1-5): DSGVTQTPKHLITATGQRVTLRCSPRSGDLSVYWYQQSLDQGLQFLIQYYNGEERAKGNILERFSAQQFPDLHSELNLSSLELGDSALYFCASSVEQAGGFNQPQHFGDGTRLSIL.

The rearrangement uses TRBV25-1 and TRBJ2-3; no definite D call. This CDR3 contains 14 residues. Per germline, CDR1 MGHDK and CDR2 SYGVNS. V was trimmed by 4 bases and J by 0 bases, leaving 8 bases between them. The CDR3 reads CASSAIASTDTQYF. The CDR3 nucleotides are TGTGCCAGCAGTGCTATCGCTAGCACAGATACGCAGTATTTT. The whole variable domain, remainder taken from reference TRBV25-1 and TRBJ2-3, is EADIYQTPRYLVIGTGKKITLECSQTMGHDKMYWYQQDPGMELHLIHYSYGVNSTEKGDLSSESTVSRIRTEHFPLTLESARPSHTSQYLCASSAIASTDTQYFGPGTRLTVL.

This clonotype was counted many times. The CDR3 sequence: CASSLEVYKYEQYF. The CDR3 nucleotides read TGTGCCAGCAGCTTAGAAGTGTACAAGTACGAGCAGTACTTC. The chain is built from TRBV7-2 and TRBJ2-7; no clear D gene. Germline-derived CDR1 and CDR2 are SGHTA and FQGNSA. V was trimmed by 1 base and J by 4 bases, leaving 11 bases between them. The CDR3 totals 14 residues.

As for this clonotype: This could be a read error, since a much larger clone is one nucleotide away. This rearrangement joins TRBV11-1 to TRBJ1-6; 7 positions match TRBD1. The CDR3 covers 13 residues. Germline V gives CDR1 SGHAT, CDR2 FQDESV (reference sequence). Here the CDR3 DNA reads TGTGCCAGCAGCTCCACAGGGGATTCACACCTCCACTTT. It translates to CASSSTGDSHLHF.

This CDR3 is CASRQNTDTQYF. The CDR3, as DNA: TGCGCCAGCAGACAGAACACAGATACGCAGTATTTT. This sequence joins TRBV5-1 and TRBJ2-3; unclear D gene. The CDR3 extends over 12 amino acids. V gave up 5 bases and J gave up 2 bases, with 6 bases separating them. The germline V gene encodes CDR1 SGHRS and CDR2 YFSETQ.

The gene calls are TRBV25-1 and TRBJ1-1, with TRBD1 matching 7 bases. CDR3 length: 15 amino acids. The ends lost 4 bases at V and 4 bases at J; junction bases unmatched: 9. In germline, CDR1 is MGHDK, CDR2 SYGVNS. CDR3 in DNA: TGTGCCAGCAGTGGATGGGGAGGGGGCCTCACTGAAGCTTTCTTT. Its translation: CASSGWGGGLTEAFF.

The rearrangement links TRBV5-5 to TRBJ1-3, with D unclear. From germline, CDR1 is SGHKS and CDR2 YYEKEE (reference sequence). Trimming took off 2 bases at V and 3 bases at J, with 12 bases between the two ends. The length of the CDR3 is 15 residues. The CDR3 nucleotides are TGTGCCAGCAGCTTAAGTGTTGGGGATGGAAACACCATATATTTT. Protein sequence: CASSLSVGDGNTIYF.

The J gene is TRBJ2-7, the V gene TRBV7-8; D might be TRBD2 (5 bases). The CDR3 totals 14 residues. The V gene lost 0 bases and the J gene lost 3 bases, with 9 bases spanning the gap. Germline CDR1 and CDR2: SGHVS and FQNEAQ. DNA for the CDR3: TGTGCCAGCAGCTTAGCTGACGGAGGCTACGAGCAGTACTTC. The encoded protein is CASSLADGGYEQYF.

This chain joins TRBV20-1 and TRBJ2-2; no clear D gene. CDR1 and CDR2 (germline): DFQATT, SNEGSKA (reference sequence). The V end was cut by 3 bases, the J end by 7 bases, with 12 bases between. The CDR3 extends over 13 amino acids. In DNA form, the CDR3 reads TGCAGTGCTAGCGCCAGCTTAAGCGGGGAGCTGTTTTTT. Translation: CSASASLSGELFF.

This clonotype was picked up many times. V is TRBV12-3 or TRBV12-4 and J is TRBJ1-3, with no clear D. This CDR3 has 15 residues. Between the trimmed V and J ends, which lost 3 bases and 0 bases, there was a span of 9 bases. The CDR3 spells CASSFGRNSGNTIYF. The CDR3 DNA is TGTGCCAGCAGTTTCGGCAGGAACTCTGGAAACACCATATATTTT.

The rearrangement joins TRBV29-1 to TRBJ2-2; weak D call: TRBD1 (5 bases). Germline loops: CDR1 SQVTM, CDR2 ANQGSEA. CDR3 length: 10 amino acids. V was cut by 0 bases and J by 16 bases, with 9 bases left in between. The DNA of the CDR3 is TGCAGCGTTGAAGAAGGGGATCGGTTTTTT. Translating it yields CSVEEGDRFF.

This clonotype was seen repeatedly, ten times or more. J is TRBJ2-7 and V is TRBV3-1; 7 bases agree with TRBD1. Germline CDR1 LGHDT, CDR2 YNNKEL (reference sequence). This CDR3 is 13 amino acids long. V lost 4 bases and J lost 5; bases outside the gene matches: 5. CDR3 sequence (DNA): TGTGCCAGCAGCCGATCGACAGGGCACGAGCAGTACTTC. It codes for CASSRSTGHEQYF.

This chain connects TRBV7-3 to TRBJ2-1; TRBD1 agrees at 9 bases. This CDR3 is 17 amino acids long. The V gene's germline CDR1 is SGHTA and CDR2 FQGTGA. V dropped 5 bases and J dropped 2; count of bases not matched to a gene: 10. CDR3 sequence (DNA): TGTGCCAGCAGCGCCGACAGGGGGGGGGCCCCCTACAATGAGCAGTTCTTC. Its protein product is CASSADRGGAPYNEQFF.

This clonotype was counted many times. CDR3 residues: CASSQEATRTSLEQYF. In nucleotides, the CDR3 is TGCGCCAGCAGCCAAGAGGCAACTAGGACCAGCCTCGAGCAGTACTTC. The rearrangement uses TRBV4-1 and TRBJ2-7, with D possibly TRBD2 on 5 matching bases. CDR1 is MGHRA and CDR2 is YSYEKL in the germline V gene. V lost 0 bases and J 6 bases, leaving 18 bases between the germline ends. The CDR3 has 16 amino acids.